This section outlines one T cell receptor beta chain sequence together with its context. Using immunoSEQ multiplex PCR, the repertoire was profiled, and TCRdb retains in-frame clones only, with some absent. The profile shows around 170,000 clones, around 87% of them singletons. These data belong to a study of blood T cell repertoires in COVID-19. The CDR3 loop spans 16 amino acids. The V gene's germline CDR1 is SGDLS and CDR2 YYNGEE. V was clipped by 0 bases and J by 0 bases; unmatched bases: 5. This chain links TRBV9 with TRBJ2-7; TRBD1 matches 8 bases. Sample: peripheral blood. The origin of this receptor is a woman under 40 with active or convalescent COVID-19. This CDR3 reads CASSVGGTGSSYEQYF. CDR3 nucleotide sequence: TGTGCCAGCAGCGTAGGGGGGACAGGTAGCTCCTACGAGCAGTACTTC.